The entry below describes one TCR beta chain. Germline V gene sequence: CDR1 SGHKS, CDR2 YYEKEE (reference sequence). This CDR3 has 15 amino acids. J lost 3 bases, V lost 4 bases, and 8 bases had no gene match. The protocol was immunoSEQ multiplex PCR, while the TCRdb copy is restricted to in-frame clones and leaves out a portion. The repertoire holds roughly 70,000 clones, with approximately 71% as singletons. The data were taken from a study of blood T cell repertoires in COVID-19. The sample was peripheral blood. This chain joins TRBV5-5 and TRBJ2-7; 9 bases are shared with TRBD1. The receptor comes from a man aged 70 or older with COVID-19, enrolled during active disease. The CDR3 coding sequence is TGTGCCAGCAGCGGTGGACAGGGGAGATTCTACGAGCAGTACTTC. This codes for CASSGGQGRFYEQYF.